The source of this T cell receptor beta chain is a study of cytomegalovirus exposure and HLA in healthy donors. Germline V gene lookup returns CDR1 MGHRA and CDR2 YSYEKL. V shed 3 bases and J 7 bases; nucleotides not matched to a gene: 6. CDR3 size: 14 residues. In the PCR, 60 Vbeta and 13 Jbeta primers were used. Profiled with immunoSEQ multiplex PCR; TCRdb holds only in-frame clones, not every one. The data hold approximately 150,000 clones, with over 75% observed a single time. Sequenced sample: PBMCs. This chain links TRBV4-1 with TRBJ2-1, with 7 bases aligning to TRBD1. This sequence originates from a young man in good health and CMV-seropositive. The CDR3 bases are TGCGCCAGCAGCCAGCCGGGACAGCTAAATGAGCAGTTCTTC. Translated: CASSQPGQLNEQFF.